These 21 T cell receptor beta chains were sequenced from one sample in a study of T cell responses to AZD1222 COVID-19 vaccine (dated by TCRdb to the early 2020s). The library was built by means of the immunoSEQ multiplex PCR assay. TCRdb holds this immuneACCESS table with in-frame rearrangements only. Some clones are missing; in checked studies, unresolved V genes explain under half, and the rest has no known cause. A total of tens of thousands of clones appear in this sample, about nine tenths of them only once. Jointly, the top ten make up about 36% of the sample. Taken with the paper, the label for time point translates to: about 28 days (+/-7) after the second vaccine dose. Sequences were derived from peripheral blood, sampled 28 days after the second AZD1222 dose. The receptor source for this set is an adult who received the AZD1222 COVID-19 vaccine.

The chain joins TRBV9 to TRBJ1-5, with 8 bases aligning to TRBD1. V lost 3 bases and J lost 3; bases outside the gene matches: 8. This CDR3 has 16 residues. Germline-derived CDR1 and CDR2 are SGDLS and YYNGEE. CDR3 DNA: TGTGCCAGCAGCGCAACCGGGACAGGAGTCAATCAGCCCCAGCATTTT. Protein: CASSATGTGVNQPQHF.

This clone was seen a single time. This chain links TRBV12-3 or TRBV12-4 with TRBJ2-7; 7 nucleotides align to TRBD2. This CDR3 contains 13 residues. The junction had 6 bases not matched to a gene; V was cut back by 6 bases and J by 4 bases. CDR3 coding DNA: TGTGCCAGCAGGTCGACCGGGAGGTACGAGCAGTACTTC. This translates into CASRSTGRYEQYF.

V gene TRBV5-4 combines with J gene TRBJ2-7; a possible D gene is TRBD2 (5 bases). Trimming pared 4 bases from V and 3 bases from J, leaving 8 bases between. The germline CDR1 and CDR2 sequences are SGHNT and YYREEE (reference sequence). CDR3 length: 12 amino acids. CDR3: CASSPGNYEQYF. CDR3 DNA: TGTGCCAGCAGCCCCGGGAACTACGAGCAGTACTTC.

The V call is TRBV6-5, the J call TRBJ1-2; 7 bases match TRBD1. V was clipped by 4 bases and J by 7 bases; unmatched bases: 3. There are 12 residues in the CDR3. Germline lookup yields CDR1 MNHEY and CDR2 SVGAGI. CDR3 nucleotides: TGTGCCAGCAGTTCGACAGGGAGTGGCTACACCTTC. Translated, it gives CASSSTGSGYTF.

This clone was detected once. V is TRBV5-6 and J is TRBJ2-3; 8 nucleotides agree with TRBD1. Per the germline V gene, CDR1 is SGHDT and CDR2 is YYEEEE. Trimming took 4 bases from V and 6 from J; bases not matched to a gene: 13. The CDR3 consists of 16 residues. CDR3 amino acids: CASSRGQGGSGDTQYF. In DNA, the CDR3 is TGTGCCAGCAGCCGAGGACAGGGCGGTTCGGGTGATACGCAGTATTTT.

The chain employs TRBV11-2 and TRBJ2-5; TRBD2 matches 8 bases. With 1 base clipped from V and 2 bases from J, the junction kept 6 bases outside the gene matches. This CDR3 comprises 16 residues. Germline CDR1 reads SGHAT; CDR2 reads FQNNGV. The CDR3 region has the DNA TGTGCCAGCAGCTTAGGGGCGGGGGGACAACAAGAGACCCAGTACTTC. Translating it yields CASSLGAGGQQETQYF.

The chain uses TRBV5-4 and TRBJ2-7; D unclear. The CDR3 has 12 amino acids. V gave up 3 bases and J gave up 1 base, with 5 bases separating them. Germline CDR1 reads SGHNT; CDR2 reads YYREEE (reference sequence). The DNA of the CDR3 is TGTGCCAGCAGCTATCTTTCCTACGAGCAGTACTTC. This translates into CASSYLSYEQYF. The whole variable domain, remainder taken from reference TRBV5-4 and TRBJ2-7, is ETGVTQSPTHLIKTRGQQVTLRCSSQSGHNTVSWYQQALGQGPQFIFQYYREEENGRGNFPPRFSGLQFPNYSSELNVNALELDDSALYLCASSYLSYEQYFGPGTRLTVT.

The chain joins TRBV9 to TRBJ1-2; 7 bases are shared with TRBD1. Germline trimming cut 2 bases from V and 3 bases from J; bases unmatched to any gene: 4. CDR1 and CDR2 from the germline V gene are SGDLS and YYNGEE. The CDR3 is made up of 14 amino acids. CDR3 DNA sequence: TGTGCCAGCAGCGTCTCAACAGGGGACTATGGCTACACCTTC. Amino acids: CASSVSTGDYGYTF.

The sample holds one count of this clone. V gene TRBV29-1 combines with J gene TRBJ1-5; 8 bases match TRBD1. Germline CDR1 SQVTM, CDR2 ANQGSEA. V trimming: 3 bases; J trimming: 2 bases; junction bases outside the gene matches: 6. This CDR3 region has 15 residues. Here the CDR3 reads CSVDVGTGCNQPQHF. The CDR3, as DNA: TGCAGCGTTGATGTCGGGACAGGCTGCAATCAGCCCCAGCATTTT.

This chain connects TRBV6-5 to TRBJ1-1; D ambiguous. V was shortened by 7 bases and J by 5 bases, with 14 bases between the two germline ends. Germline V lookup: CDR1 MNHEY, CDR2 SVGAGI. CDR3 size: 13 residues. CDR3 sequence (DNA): TGTGCCAGCAAGGCAGGAATGCGGACTGAAGCTTTCTTT. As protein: CASKAGMRTEAFF.

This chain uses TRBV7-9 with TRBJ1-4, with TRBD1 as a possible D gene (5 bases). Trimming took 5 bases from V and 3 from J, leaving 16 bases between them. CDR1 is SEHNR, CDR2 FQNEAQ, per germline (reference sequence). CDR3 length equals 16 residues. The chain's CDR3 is CASSDGGGGSNEKLFF. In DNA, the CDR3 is TGTGCCAGCAGCGATGGCGGCGGGGGGTCTAATGAAAAACTGTTTTTT.

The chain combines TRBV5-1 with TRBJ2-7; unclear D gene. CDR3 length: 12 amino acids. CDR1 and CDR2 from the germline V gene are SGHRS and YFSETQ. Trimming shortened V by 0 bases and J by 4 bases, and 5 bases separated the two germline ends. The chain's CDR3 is CASSLGVYEQYF. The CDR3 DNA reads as TGCGCCAGCAGCTTGGGGGTTTACGAGCAGTACTTC.

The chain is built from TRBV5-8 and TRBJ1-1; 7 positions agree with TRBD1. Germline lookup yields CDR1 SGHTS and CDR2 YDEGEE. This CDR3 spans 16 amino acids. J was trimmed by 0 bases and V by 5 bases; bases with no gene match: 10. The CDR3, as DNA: TGTGCCAGCAGGCTTGGACAGGCCTCCCTGAACACTGAAGCTTTCTTT. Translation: CASRLGQASLNTEAFF. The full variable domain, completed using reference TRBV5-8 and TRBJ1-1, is EAGVTQSPTHLIKTRGQQATLRCSPISGHTSVYWYQQALGLGLQFLLWYDEGEERNRGNFPPRFSGRQFPNYSSELNVNALELEDSALYLCASRLGQASLNTEAFFGQGTRLTVV.

The CDR3 loop is CASRTSGADTQYF. CDR3 sequence (DNA): TGTGCCAGTAGGACTAGCGGGGCAGATACGCAGTATTTT. The gene calls are TRBV6-5 and TRBJ2-3, with 12 bases aligning to TRBD2. Germline CDR1 is MNHEY and CDR2 is SVGAGI. This CDR3 spans 13 amino acids. V lost 9 bases, J lost 4 bases, and 2 bases stayed unmatched.

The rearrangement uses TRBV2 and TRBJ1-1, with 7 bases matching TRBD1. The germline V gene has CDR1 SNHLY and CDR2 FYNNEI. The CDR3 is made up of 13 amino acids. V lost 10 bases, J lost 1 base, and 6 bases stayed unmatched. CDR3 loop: CATQPGGNTEAFF. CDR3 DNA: TGTGCCACCCAACCAGGGGGGAACACTGAAGCTTTCTTT. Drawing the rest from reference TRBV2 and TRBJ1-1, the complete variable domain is EPEVTQTPSHQVTQMGQEVILRCVPISNHLYFYWYRQILGQKVEFLVSFYNNEISEKSEIFDDQFSVERPDGSNFTLKIRSTKLEDSAMYFCATQPGGNTEAFFGQGTRLTVV.

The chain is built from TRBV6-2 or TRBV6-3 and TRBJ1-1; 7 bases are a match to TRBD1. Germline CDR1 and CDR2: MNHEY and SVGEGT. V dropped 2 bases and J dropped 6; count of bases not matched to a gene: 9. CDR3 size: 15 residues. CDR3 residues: CASSYRQGRGPEAFF. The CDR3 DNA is TGTGCCAGCAGTTACCGACAGGGTAGAGGTCCTGAAGCTTTCTTT.

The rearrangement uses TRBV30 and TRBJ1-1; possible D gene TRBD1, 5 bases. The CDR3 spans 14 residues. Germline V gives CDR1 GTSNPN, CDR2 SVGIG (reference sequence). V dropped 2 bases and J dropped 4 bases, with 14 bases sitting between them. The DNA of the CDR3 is TGTGCCTGGAGTCGGGACGGTTGGGGCACTGAAGCTTTCTTT. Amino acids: CAWSRDGWGTEAFF.

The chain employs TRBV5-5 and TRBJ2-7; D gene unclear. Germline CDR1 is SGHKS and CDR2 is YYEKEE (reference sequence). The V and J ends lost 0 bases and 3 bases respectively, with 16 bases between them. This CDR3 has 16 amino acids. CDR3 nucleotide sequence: TGTGCCAGCAGCTTGGGCCGAATAAGCTCCATCTACGAGCAGTACTTC. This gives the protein CASSLGRISSIYEQYF.

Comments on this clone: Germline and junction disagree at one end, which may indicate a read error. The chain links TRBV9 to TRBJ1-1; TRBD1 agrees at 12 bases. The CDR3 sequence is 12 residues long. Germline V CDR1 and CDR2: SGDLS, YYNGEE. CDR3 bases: TGTGCCAGCAGCGAGGGACAGGGGGCGGTCGAATTT. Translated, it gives CASSEGQGAVEF.

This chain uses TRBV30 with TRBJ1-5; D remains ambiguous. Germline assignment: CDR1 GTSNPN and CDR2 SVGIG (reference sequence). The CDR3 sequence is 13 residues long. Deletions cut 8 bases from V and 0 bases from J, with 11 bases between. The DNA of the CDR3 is TGTGCCGGTTCAGCCGATAGCAATCAGCCCCAGCATTTT. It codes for CAGSADSNQPQHF.

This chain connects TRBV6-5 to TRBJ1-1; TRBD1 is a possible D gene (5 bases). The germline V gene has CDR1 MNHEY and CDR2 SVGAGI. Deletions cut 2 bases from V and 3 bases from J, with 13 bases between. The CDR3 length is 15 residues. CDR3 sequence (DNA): TGTGCCAGCAGTTACGGGGGGAGAGGGGACACTGAAGCTTTCTTT. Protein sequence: CASSYGGRGDTEAFF.